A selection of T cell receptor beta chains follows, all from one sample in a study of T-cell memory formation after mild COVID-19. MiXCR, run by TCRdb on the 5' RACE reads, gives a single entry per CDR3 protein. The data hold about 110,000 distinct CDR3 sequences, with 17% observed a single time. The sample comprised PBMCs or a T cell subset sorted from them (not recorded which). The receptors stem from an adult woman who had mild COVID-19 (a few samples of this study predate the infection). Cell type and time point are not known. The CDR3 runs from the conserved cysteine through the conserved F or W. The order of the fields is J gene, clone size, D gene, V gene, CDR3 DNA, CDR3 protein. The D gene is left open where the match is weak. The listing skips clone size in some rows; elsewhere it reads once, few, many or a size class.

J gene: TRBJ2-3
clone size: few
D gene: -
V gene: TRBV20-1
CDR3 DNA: TGCAGTGCTAGTACCGGGTTAAGGACAGATACGCAGTATTTT
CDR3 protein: CSASTGLRTDTQYF

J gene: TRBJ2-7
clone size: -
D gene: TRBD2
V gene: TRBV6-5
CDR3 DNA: TGTGCCAGCGGTTTCGGACTAGCGGTCTACGAGCAGTACTTC
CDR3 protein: CASGFGLAVYEQYF

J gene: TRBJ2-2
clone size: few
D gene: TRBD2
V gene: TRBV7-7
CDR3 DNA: TGTGCTAGCAGCCCCCGGACTAGCGGGCGTCACGGGGAGCTGTTTTTT
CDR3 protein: CASSPRTSGRHGELFF

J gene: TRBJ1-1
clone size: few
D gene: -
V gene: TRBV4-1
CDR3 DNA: TGCGCCAGCAGCCAAGATGGGGAAGCTTTCTTT
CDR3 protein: CASSQDGEAFF

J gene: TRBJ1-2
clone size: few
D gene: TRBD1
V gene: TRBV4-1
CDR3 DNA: TGCGCCAGCAGCCAACGACAGGGTCGGGGGAACTATGGCTACACCTTC
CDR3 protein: CASSQRQGRGNYGYTF

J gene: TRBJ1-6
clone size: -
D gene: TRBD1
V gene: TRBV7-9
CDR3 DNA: TGTGCCAGCAGATCCGGGACAGGGAGTTCACCCCTCCACTTT
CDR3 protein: CASRSGTGSSPLHF

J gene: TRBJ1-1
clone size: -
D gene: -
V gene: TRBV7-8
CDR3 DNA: TGTGCCAGCAGCTTAGTAGGGGGTGAAGCTTTCTTT
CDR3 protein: CASSLVGGEAFF

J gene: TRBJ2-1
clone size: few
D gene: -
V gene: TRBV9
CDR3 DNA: TGTGCCAGAAGCGTAGGGACTTGGGGAGAGCAGTTCTTC
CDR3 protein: CARSVGTWGEQFF

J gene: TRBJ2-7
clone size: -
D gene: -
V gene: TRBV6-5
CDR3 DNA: TGTGCCAGCAGTTACAGGACAGAAAGGGGTTACGAGCAGTACTTC
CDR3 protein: CASSYRTERGYEQYF

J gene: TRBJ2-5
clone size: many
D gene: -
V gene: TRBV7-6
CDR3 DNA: TGTGCCAGCAGCCGTCCCGGAGGACTGGGATACCAAGAGACCCAGTACTTC
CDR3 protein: CASSRPGGLGYQETQYF

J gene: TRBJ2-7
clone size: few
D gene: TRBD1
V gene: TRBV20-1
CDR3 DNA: TGCAGTGCTAGAAACCGGGACAGGGGCTACGAGCAGTACTTC
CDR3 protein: CSARNRDRGYEQYF

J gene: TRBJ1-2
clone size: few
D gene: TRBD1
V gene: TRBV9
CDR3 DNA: TGTGCCAGCAGCCATAACCCCGGGACAGGGTCTTATGGCTACACCTTC
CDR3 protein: CASSHNPGTGSYGYTF

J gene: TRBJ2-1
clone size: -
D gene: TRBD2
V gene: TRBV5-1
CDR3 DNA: TGCGCCAGCAGCCCTTGGGTTCTAGCGGGAGCTAACAATGAGCAGTTCTTC
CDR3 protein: CASSPWVLAGANNEQFF

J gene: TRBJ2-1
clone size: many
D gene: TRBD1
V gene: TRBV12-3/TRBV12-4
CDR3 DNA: TGTGCCAGCATCGGGACAGGGGCGTACAATGAGCAGTTCTTC
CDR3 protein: CASIGTGAYNEQFF

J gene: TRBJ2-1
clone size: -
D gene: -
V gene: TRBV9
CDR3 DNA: TGTGCCAGCAGCGTAGAAGTAGGGTACAATGAGCAGTTCTTC
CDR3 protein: CASSVEVGYNEQFF

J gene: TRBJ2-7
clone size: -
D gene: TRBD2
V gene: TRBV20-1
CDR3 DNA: TGCAGTGCTAGAGAAGCAGCGGGGGGGTATTCCTACGAGCAGTACTTC
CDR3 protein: CSAREAAGGYSYEQYF

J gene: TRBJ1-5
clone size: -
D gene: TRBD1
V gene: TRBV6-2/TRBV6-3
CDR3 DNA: TGTGCCAGCAGTCCGTCCCCCGGGACAGGGGCTCCCACGCATTTT
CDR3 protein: CASSPSPGTGAPTHF

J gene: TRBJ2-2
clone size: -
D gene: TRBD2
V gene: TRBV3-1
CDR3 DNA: TGTGCCAGCAGCCAAGCTGCGAGACTAGCGGGGTCCGGGGAGCTGTTTTTT
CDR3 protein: CASSQAARLAGSGELFF

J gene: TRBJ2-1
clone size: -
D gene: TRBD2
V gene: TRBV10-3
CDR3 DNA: TGTGCCATCAGCCCCACTAGCGGAGAGCACTACAATGAGCAGTTCTTC
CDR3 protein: CAISPTSGEHYNEQFF

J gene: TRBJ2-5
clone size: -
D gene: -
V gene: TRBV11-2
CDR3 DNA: TGTGCCAGCAGCTTAGATCAGTCTCTGATCCAAGAGACCCAGTACTTC
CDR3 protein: CASSLDQSLIQETQYF

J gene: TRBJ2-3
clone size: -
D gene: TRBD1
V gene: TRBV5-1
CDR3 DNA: TGCGCCAGCGCCGCGGGGGACAGGGCAACAGATACGCAGTATTTT
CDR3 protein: CASAAGDRATDTQYF

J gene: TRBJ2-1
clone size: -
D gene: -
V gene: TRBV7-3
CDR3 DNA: TGTGCCAGCCTAGGTGGGTTCTTC
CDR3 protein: CASLGGFF

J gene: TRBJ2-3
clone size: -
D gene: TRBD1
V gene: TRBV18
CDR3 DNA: TGTGCCAGCTCACCAGGGACAGGGCCAGATACGCAGTATTTT
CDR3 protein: CASSPGTGPDTQYF

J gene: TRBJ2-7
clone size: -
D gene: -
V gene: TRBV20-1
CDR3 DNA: TGCAGTGCTAGAGATGGGGGGGCAGGACACTACGAGCAGTACTTC
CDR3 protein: CSARDGGAGHYEQYF

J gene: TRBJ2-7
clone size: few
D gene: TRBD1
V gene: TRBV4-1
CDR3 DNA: TGCGCCAGCAGCCATGGATATACAGGGGGCCGCGAGCAGTACTTC
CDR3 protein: CASSHGYTGGREQYF

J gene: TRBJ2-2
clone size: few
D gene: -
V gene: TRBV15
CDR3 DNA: TGTGCCACCAGCAGAGAAGCGGAAACGCCAACCGGGGAGCTGTTTTTT
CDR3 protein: CATSREAETPTGELFF

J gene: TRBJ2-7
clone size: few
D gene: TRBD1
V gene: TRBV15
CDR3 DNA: TGTGCCACCAGCAGAAGGACAGGGGATTACCGTTCCTACGAGCAGTACTTC
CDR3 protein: CATSRRTGDYRSYEQYF

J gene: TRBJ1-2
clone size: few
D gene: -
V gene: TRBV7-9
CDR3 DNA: TGTGCCAGCAGCTTAGGGATCACTGCGTTCGATGGCTACACCTTC
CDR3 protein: CASSLGITAFDGYTF

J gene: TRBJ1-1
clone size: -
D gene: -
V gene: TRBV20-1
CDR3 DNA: TGCAGTGCTAGAGATCCCAGGATGGGCTTCATGAACACTGAAGCTTTCTTT
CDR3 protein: CSARDPRMGFMNTEAFF

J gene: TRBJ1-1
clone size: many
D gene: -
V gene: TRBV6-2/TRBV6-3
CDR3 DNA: TGTGCCAGCAGCCTCCCCCCCTTCGGCCCGGGACTGGGGAGAGGGAACACTGAAGCTTTCTTT
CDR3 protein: CASSLPPFGPGLGRGNTEAFF

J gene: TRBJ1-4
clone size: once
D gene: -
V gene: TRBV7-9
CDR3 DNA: TGTGCCAGCAGCTTAGCGGAGGGCTCCGGAGCTGCGGTGTTTTTT
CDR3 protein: CASSLAEGSGAAVFF

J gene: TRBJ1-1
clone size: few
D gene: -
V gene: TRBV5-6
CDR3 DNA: TGTGCCAGCAGACCTGGACGGCCGGAGGACACTGAAGCTTTCTTT
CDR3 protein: CASRPGRPEDTEAFF

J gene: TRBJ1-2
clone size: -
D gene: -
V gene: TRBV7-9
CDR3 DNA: TGTGCCAGCAGCCCGAGTTTAGAGTTTTATGGCTACACCTTC
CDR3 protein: CASSPSLEFYGYTF

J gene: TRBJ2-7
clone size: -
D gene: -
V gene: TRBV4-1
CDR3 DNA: TGCGCCAGCAGCCAAGGGCAGAACTCCTACGAGCAGTACTTC
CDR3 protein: CASSQGQNSYEQYF

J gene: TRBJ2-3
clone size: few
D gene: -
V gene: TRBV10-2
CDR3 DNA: TGCGCCAGCAGTGAAGGGGGAGGCACAGATACGCAGTATTTT
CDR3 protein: CASSEGGGTDTQYF

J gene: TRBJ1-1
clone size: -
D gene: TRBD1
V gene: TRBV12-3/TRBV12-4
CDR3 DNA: TGTGCCAGCAGTTTGACAGGGGGTTCTGAAGCTTTCTTT
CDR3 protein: CASSLTGGSEAFF

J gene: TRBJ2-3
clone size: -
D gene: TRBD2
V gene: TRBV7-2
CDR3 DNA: TGTGCCAGCAGCTTAGCTAGCGGGGGAGGCACAGATACGCAGTATTTT
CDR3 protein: CASSLASGGGTDTQYF

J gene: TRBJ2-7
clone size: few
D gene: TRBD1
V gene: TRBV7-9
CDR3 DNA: TGTGCCAGCAGCCCGAAGGGGGCTAGCTCCTACGAGCAGTACTTC
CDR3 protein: CASSPKGASSYEQYF

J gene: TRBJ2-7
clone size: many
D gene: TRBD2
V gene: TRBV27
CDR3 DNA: TGTGCCAGCAGCCCCATAGCGGGAGGGCCTTCCATCTACGAGCAGTACTTC
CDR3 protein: CASSPIAGGPSIYEQYF

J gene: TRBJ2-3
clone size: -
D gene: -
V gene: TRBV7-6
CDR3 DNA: TGTGCCAGCAGCTTAACCCTGGACAGACGCACAGATACGCAGTATTTT
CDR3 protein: CASSLTLDRRTDTQYF

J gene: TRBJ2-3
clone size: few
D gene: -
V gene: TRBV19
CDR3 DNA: TGTGCCAGTAGCCCTAGGACACTAGACTATCAAGATACGCAGTATTTT
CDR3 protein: CASSPRTLDYQDTQYF

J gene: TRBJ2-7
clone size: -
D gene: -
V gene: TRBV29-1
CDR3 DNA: TGCAGCGTTGAGACAGGACCCTCAAGGCAGTACTTC
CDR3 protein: CSVETGPSRQYF

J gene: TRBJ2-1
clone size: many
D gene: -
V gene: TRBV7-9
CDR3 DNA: TGTGCCAGCAGCCCCCGGGGAGGCTCTGCAATCAATGAGCAGTTCTTC
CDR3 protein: CASSPRGGSAINEQFF

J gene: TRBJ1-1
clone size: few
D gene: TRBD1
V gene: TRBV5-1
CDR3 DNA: TGCGCCAGCAGCTCCGGACAGGGGGCCATGAACACTGAAGCTTTCTTT
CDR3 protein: CASSSGQGAMNTEAFF

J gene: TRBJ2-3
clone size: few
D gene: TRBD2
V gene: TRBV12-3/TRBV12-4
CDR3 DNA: TGTGCCAGCTCTCCCTCTAGCGGTTACAGCACAGATACGCAGTATTTT
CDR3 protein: CASSPSSGYSTDTQYF